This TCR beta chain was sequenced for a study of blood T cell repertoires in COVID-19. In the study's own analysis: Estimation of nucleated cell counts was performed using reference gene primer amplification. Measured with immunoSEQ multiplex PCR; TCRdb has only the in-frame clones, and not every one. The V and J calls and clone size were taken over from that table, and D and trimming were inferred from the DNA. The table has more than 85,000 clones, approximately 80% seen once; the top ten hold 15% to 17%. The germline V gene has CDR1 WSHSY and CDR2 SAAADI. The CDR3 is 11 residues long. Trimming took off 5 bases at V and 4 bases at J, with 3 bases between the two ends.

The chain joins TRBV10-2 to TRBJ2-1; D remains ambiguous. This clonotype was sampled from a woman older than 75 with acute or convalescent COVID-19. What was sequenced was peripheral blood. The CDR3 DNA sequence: TGCGCCAGCAGTTCGTACAATGAGCAGTTCTTC. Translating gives CASSSYNEQFF.